These T cell receptor beta chains were read from a single sample in a study of blood T cell repertoires in COVID-19. The protocol was immunoSEQ multiplex PCR, while the TCRdb copy is restricted to in-frame clones and leaves out a portion. This sample has about 210,000 clones, with just under 85% found just once. Sequencing was carried out using peripheral blood. Every receptor here comes from a woman aged 45-59 years with active or convalescent COVID-19. The conserved cysteine and the conserved F or W are not part of the CDR3 here.

TRBV27,TRBJ1-1,13,ASSDWGRLNTEAF
TRBV18,TRBJ1-2,13,ASSPLGQGNYGYT
TRBV3-1/TRBV3-2,TRBJ1-3,13,ASSWTLSSGNTIY
TRBV5-5,TRBJ1-3,14,ASSLITGSSGNTIY
TRBV3-1/TRBV3-2,TRBJ2-3,15,ASRPGTSGVHTDTQY
TRBV27,TRBJ2-2,13,ASRQATMNTGELF
TRBV5-1,TRBJ2-2,11,ASSFEGAGELF
TRBV10-1,TRBJ1-2,11,ASSERQGHGYT
TRBV5-1,TRBJ2-1,15,ASSLAPRGDSPNEQF
TRBV6-5,TRBJ1-2,12,ASSSDGGKYGYT
TRBV18,TRBJ1-3,14,ASSLLRDSSGNTIY
TRBV18,TRBJ2-2,16,ASSPSLLAGPRAGELF
TRBV19,TRBJ1-1,11,ASSDRGVARAF
TRBV20-1,TRBJ2-3,11,SASRQTADTQY
TRBV24-1,TRBJ2-1,15,ATRAGQGQETDNEQF
TRBV11-3,TRBJ2-1,16,ASSLQGGTSGRGNEQF